This T cell receptor beta chain was sequenced in a study of T cell responses to AZD1222 COVID-19 vaccine. Overall study results and limits: After the peak T cell response, and only then, were repertoires sampled. Donors were largely white British and mainly female; clonal diversity was possibly underestimated.

TCRdb's table, derived via immunoSEQ multiplex PCR, lists solely in-frame clones and lacks some. The profile shows 65,000 to 90,000 clones, nearly 90% of them singletons. With regard to this clone: Its antigen is as yet unknown.

The receptor was isolated from an adult who received the AZD1222 COVID-19 vaccine. This specimen was peripheral blood, taken 28 days after the second AZD1222 dose.

The CDR3 region is CASSLPPREQFF. The CDR3, as DNA: TGTGCCAGCAGTTTACCCCCTCGGGAGCAGTTCTTC. The V and J genes are TRBV27 and TRBJ2-1; D call uncertain. The germline V gene encodes CDR1 MNHEY and CDR2 SMNVEV (reference sequence). V was pared by 2 bases and J by 10 bases, with 9 bases between. The CDR3 consists of 12 residues.